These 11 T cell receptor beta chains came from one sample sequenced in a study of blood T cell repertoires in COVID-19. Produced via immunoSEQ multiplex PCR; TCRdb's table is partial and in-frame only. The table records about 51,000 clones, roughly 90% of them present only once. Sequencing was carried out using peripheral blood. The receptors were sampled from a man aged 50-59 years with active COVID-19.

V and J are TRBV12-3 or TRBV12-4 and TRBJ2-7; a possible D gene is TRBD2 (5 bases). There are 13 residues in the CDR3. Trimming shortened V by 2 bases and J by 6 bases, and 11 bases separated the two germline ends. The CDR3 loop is CASSLMVGSEQYF. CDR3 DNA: TGTGCCAGCAGTTTAATGGTAGGGAGCGAGCAGTACTTC.

CDR3 region: CASSLICGTGDYEQYV. The CDR3 DNA sequence: TGTGCCAGCAGCTTAATATGTGGGACAGGGGACTACGAGCAGTACGTC. The chain uses TRBV7-3 and TRBJ2-7; 10 bases are shared with TRBD1. The CDR3 is 16 residues long. The V segment lost 1 base and the J segment 3 bases; nucleotides outside the gene matches: 6. Germline-derived CDR1 and CDR2 are SGHTA and FQGTGA.

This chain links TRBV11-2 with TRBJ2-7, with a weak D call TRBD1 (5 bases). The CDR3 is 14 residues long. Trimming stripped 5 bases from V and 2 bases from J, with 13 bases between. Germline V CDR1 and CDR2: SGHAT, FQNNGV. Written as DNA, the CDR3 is TGTGCCAGCAGCCCAGTAGACAGACCCTACGAGCAGTACTTC. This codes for CASSPVDRPYEQYF.

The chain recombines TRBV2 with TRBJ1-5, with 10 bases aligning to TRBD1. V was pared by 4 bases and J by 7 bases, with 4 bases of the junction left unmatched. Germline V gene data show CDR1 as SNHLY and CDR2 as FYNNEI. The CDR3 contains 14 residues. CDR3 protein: CASSGQGAGQPQHF. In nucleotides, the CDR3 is TGTGCCAGCAGTGGACAGGGGGCTGGACAGCCCCAGCATTTT.

The CDR3 is CASTGGAAGAQYF. The CDR3 DNA reads as TGTGCCAGCACGGGGGGGGCGGCAGGAGCCCAGTACTTC. V usage is TRBV7-2 and J usage is TRBJ2-5, with 8 bases aligning to TRBD2. The CDR3 covers 13 residues. Germline CDR1 reads SGHTA; CDR2 reads FQGNSA. V lost 7 bases to trimming and J lost 9 bases; unmatched junction nucleotides: 10.

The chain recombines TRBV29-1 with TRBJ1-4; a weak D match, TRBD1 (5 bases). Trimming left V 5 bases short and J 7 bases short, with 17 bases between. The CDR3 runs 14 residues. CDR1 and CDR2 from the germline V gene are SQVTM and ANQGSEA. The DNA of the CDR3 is TGCAGCGTTTCGAATGGGGGGGGGATTGAAAAACTGTTTTTT. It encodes CSVSNGGGIEKLFF.

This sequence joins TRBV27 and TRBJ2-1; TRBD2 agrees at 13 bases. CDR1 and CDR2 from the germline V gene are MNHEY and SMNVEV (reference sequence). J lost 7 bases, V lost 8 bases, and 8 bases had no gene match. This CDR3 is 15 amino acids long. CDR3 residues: CASGTRTSGRNEQFF. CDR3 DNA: TGTGCCAGCGGGACTCGGACTAGCGGGAGAAATGAGCAGTTCTTC.

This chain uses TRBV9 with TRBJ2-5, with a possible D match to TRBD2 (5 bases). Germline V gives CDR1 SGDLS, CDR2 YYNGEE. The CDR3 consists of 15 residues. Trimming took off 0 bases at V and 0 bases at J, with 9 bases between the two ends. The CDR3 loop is CASSVGGSNQETQYF. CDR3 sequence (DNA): TGTGCCAGCAGCGTAGGAGGGTCCAACCAAGAGACCCAGTACTTC.

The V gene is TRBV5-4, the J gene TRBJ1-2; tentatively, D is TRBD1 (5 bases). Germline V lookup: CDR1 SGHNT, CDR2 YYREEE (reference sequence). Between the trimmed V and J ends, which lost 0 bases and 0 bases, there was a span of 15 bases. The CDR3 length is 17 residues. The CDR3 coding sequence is TGTGCCAGCAGCTTGGGGCTCGACAGTTTGTCTAACTATGGCTACACCTTC. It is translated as CASSLGLDSLSNYGYTF.

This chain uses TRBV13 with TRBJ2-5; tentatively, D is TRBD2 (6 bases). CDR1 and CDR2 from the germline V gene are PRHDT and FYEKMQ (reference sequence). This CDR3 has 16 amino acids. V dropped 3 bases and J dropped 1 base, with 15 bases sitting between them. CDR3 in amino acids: CASSFYRRGAQETQYF. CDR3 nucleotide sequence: TGTGCCAGCAGCTTCTATCGGCGGGGAGCCCAAGAGACCCAGTACTTC.

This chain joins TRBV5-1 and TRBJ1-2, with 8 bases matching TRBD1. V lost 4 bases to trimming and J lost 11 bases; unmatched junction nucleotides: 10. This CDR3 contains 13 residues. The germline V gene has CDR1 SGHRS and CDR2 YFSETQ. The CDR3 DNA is TGCGCCAGCAGCCCAGGGGGCGGACGAGGTTACACCTTC. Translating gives CASSPGGGRGYTF.